Shown below are 30 T cell receptor beta chains from a single sample sequenced in a study of T cell responses to AZD1222 COVID-19 vaccine. TCRdb's table, derived via immunoSEQ multiplex PCR, lists solely in-frame clones and lacks some. Among around 100,000 clones listed, over 75% were seen once. Sample: peripheral blood, taken on day 0 of AZD1222 vaccination. The receptor source for this set is an adult in good health.

This clone was detected once. CDR3 loop: CASSFGTPGELFF. The CDR3, as DNA: TGTGCCAGCAGTTTCGGGACACCCGGGGAGCTGTTTTTT. This sequence joins TRBV6-5 and TRBJ2-2; TRBD1 might be the D (6 bases). Germline V gene lookup returns CDR1 MNHEY and CDR2 SVGAGI. The ends were cut back, 4 bases at V and 6 bases at J, with 9 bases in the middle. CDR3 length: 13 residues.

The chain is built from TRBV18 and TRBJ1-1; D may be TRBD1 (6 bases). Trimming shortened V by 3 bases and J by 4 bases, and 12 bases separated the two germline ends. Germline CDR1 is KGHSH and CDR2 is LQKENI. The CDR3 length is 14 residues. The DNA for the CDR3 is TGTGCCAGCTCACCGCCCTACAGGGTCACTGAAGCTTTCTTT. It specifies CASSPPYRVTEAFF.

This chain uses TRBV6-5 with TRBJ1-2; 7 positions agree with TRBD1. Per germline, CDR1 MNHEY and CDR2 SVGAGI. The junction had 3 bases not matched to a gene; V was cut back by 3 bases and J by 2 bases. This CDR3 is 14 amino acids long. The CDR3 spells CASSYRQGNYGYTF. In nucleotides, the CDR3 is TGTGCCAGCAGTTATCGACAGGGCAACTATGGCTACACCTTC.

This chain connects TRBV18 to TRBJ1-5, with no clear D. The V and J ends lost 4 bases and 4 bases respectively, with 8 bases between them. Germline values: CDR1 KGHSH, CDR2 LQKENI. The CDR3 has 13 residues. The CDR3 is CASSRVRNQPQHF. Written as DNA, the CDR3 is TGTGCCAGCTCACGCGTTAGGAATCAGCCCCAGCATTTT.

CDR3 sequence reads: CASSIGRTDYGYTF. In DNA, the CDR3 is TGTGCCAGTAGTATAGGCAGAACGGACTATGGCTACACCTTC. The chain has TRBV19 and TRBJ1-2; D is unresolved. This CDR3 contains 14 residues. Trimming took off 1 base at V and 3 bases at J, with 9 bases between the two ends. Germline assignment: CDR1 LNHDA and CDR2 SQIVND (reference sequence).

The genes are TRBV5-1 and TRBJ1-5; tentative D call: TRBD1 (6 bases). Germline V gene sequence: CDR1 SGHRS, CDR2 YFSETQ. Between the trimmed V and J ends, which lost 4 bases and 7 bases, there was a span of 12 bases. This CDR3 comprises 13 residues. CDR3 nucleotide sequence: TGCGCCAGCAGCCCACAGGGTCCCCAGCCCCAGCATTTT. It codes for CASSPQGPQPQHF. The whole variable domain, filled in from reference TRBV5-1 and TRBJ1-5, reads KAGVTQTPRYLIKTRGQQVTLSCSPISGHRSVSWYQQTPGQGLQFLFEYFSETQRNKGNFPGRFSGRQFSNSRSEMNVSTLELGDSALYLCASSPQGPQPQHFGDGTRLSIL.

The chain employs TRBV19 and TRBJ1-5, with a weak D call TRBD1 (6 bases). V lost 3 bases, J lost 1 base, and 13 bases lay in between. CDR1 and CDR2 from the germline V gene are LNHDA and SQIVND (reference sequence). This CDR3 comprises 16 residues. The CDR3 protein is CASSMSEGGSNQPQHF. The CDR3 nucleotides read TGTGCCAGTAGTATGAGTGAAGGGGGAAGCAATCAGCCCCAGCATTTT.

The count of this clone is one. The CDR3 carries no conserved terminal phenylalanine or tryptophan, so it likely arises from a read error. The rearrangement links TRBV6-6 to TRBJ1-6; D call uncertain. With 2 bases removed from V and 3 bases from J, the gap between germline ends came to 8 bases. From germline, CDR1 is MNHNY and CDR2 SVGAGI (reference sequence). The CDR3 loop spans 15 amino acids. CDR3 residues: CASSYLEVYNSPLHL. In nucleotides, the CDR3 is TGTGCCAGCAGTTACCTCGAAGTCTATAATTCACCCCTCCACCTT.

This rearrangement joins TRBV4-2 to TRBJ2-7; D remains unclear. Germline CDR1 reads LGHNA; CDR2 reads YNFKEQ. The length of the CDR3 is 14 residues. The germline V and J ends were trimmed by 0 bases and 1 base, with 7 bases remaining between them. CDR3 DNA sequence: TGTGCCAGCAGCCAAGATCTGGGTTCCTACGAGCAGTACTTC. Its translation is CASSQDLGSYEQYF.

V is TRBV7-2 and J is TRBJ1-2; TRBD1 is a possible D gene (6 bases). V lost 5 bases to trimming and J lost 0 bases, with 10 bases between them. The CDR3 loop spans 14 amino acids. From germline, CDR1 is SGHTA and CDR2 FQGNSA. The chain's CDR3 is CASSMSGANYGYTF. The CDR3 nucleotides read TGTGCCAGCAGCATGTCAGGGGCTAACTATGGCTACACCTTC.

About this clone itself: The final CDR3 position lacks the conserved phenylalanine or tryptophan, pointing to a likely read error. The chain joins TRBV19 to TRBJ1-6, with a weak D call TRBD1 (6 bases). The CDR3 extends over 17 amino acids. Trimming pared 3 bases from V and 0 bases from J, leaving 12 bases between. CDR1 LNHDA and CDR2 SQIVND come from the germline V gene (reference sequence). The CDR3 nucleotides read TGTGCCAGTAGTATGCGGGGGCAGAGCTCCTATAATTCACCCCTCCACCTT. Its translation: CASSMRGQSSYNSPLHL.

For this clone: No conserved phenylalanine or tryptophan ends this CDR3, so it is likely a read error. V usage is TRBV4-1 and J usage is TRBJ1-6, with D unresolved. Germline assignment: CDR1 MGHRA and CDR2 YSYEKL. Trimming took 1 base from V and 0 from J, leaving 7 bases between them. The CDR3 runs to 16 residues. The CDR3 loop reads CASSQAYGSYNSPLHL. CDR3 nucleotides: TGCGCCAGCAGCCAAGCATATGGCTCCTATAATTCACCCCTCCACCTT.

Regarding this clone: Other DNA sequences of this sample code for an identical CDR3. The chain is built from TRBV19 and TRBJ1-5; D remains unclear. The V gene's germline CDR1 is LNHDA and CDR2 SQIVND (reference sequence). Trimming shortened V by 3 bases and J by 3 bases, and 9 bases separated the two germline ends. CDR3 length: 14 residues. The CDR3 coding sequence is TGTGCCAGTAGTATGGGCGGACTCAATCAGCCCCAGCATTTT. Its protein product is CASSMGGLNQPQHF.

The chain has TRBV10-3 and TRBJ1-3; possibly TRBD1 for D (5 bases). The germline CDR1 and CDR2 sequences are ENHRY and SYGVKD. The CDR3 runs 14 residues. V was cut by 8 bases and J by 0 bases, with 11 bases left in between. CDR3 DNA sequence: TGTGCCATCTGGGCAGGGACCTCTGGAAACACCATATATTTT. Translated: CAIWAGTSGNTIYF.

The V and J genes are TRBV29-1 and TRBJ1-2; 9 bases are a match to TRBD1. Germline trimming cut 1 base from V and 8 bases from J; bases unmatched to any gene: 14. This CDR3 is 16 amino acids long. Germline V gives CDR1 SQVTM, CDR2 ANQGSEA. The CDR3 region is CSVEGTGVTLVSGYTF. The CDR3 coding sequence is TGCAGCGTTGAAGGGACAGGGGTCACTCTGGTTTCCGGCTACACCTTC.

The sample holds one count of this clone. The chain combines TRBV7-8 with TRBJ2-7, with no clear D. Trimming shortened V by 2 bases and J by 2 bases, and 7 bases separated the two germline ends. The CDR3 has 13 residues. Germline V gene lookup returns CDR1 SGHVS and CDR2 FQNEAQ. CDR3 loop: CASSLPTAYEQYF. The CDR3 DNA sequence: TGTGCCAGCAGCTTACCGACGGCCTACGAGCAGTACTTC.

Here the CDR3 reads CASSVDSFNYGYTF. The CDR3 DNA is TGTGCCAGCAGCGTAGACAGCTTTAACTATGGCTACACCTTC. This chain joins TRBV9 and TRBJ1-2, with D unresolved. CDR3 length equals 14 residues. Trimming removed 0 bases from V and 1 base from J, with 7 bases in between. CDR1 is SGDLS and CDR2 is YYNGEE in the germline V gene.

The gene calls are TRBV28 and TRBJ1-1; TRBD1 might be the D (6 bases). The germline V and J ends were trimmed by 3 bases and 5 bases, with 13 bases remaining between them. Per germline, CDR1 MDHEN and CDR2 SYDVKM. The CDR3 extends over 14 amino acids. The CDR3 nucleotides read TGTGCCAGCAGTTTTCAGGGGTGGGAGACTGAAGCTTTCTTT. This codes for CASSFQGWETEAFF.

This sequence joins TRBV6-4 and TRBJ1-5; D call uncertain. Germline CDR1 is MRHNA and CDR2 is SNTAGT. CDR3 length: 10 amino acids. The V end lost 2 bases, the J end lost 8 bases, and 1 base lay between the germline ends. The chain's CDR3 is CASSDKPQHF. The CDR3 coding sequence is TGTGCCAGCAGTGACAAGCCCCAGCATTTT.

CDR3 residues: CASSDTVGGFTDTQYF. CDR3 in DNA: TGCGCCAGCAGTGATACAGTGGGGGGGTTCACAGATACGCAGTATTTT. The V and J genes are TRBV10-2 and TRBJ2-3, with 7 bases identical to TRBD2. V shed 3 bases and J 2 bases; nucleotides not matched to a gene: 8. The CDR3 length is 16 residues. Per germline, CDR1 WSHSY and CDR2 SAAADI.

This chain links TRBV6-6 with TRBJ1-1; D call uncertain. The ends were cut back, 4 bases at V and 1 base at J, with 4 bases in the middle. The CDR3 loop spans 12 amino acids. CDR1 is MNHNY and CDR2 is SVGAGI in the germline V gene (reference sequence). CDR3: CASSSGNTEAFF. CDR3 nucleotides: TGTGCCAGCAGTTCTGGGAACACTGAAGCTTTCTTT.

This chain joins TRBV7-9 and TRBJ1-1; D unresolved. Germline V CDR1 and CDR2: SEHNR, FQNEAQ (reference sequence). The CDR3 is 11 residues long. Trimming took off 4 bases at V and 8 bases at J, with 8 bases between the two ends. CDR3 region: CASSSILEAFF. The CDR3 DNA sequence: TGTGCCAGCAGCTCAATCTTAGAAGCTTTCTTT.

In this sample, this clone turned up a few times. The CDR3 here is CASSQGRQGYEQFF. CDR3 nucleotide sequence: TGTGCCAGCAGCCAGGGGCGGCAGGGCTATGAGCAGTTCTTC. The chain recombines TRBV6-5 with TRBJ2-1; TRBD1 is a possible D gene (6 bases). The V end was cut by 6 bases, the J end by 8 bases, with 17 bases between. The CDR3 is 14 residues long. Germline CDR1 MNHEY, CDR2 SVGAGI.

As to this clone: A junction end diverges from the germline sequence, so it may reflect a read error. CDR3 in amino acids: CASSQEAGTGVSYEQCF. CDR3 sequence (DNA): TGCGCCAGCAGCCAAGAGGCCGGGACAGGGGTCTCCTACGAGCAGTGCTTC. The chain employs TRBV4-1 and TRBJ2-7; 10 bases map to TRBD1. Germline-derived CDR1 and CDR2 are MGHRA and YSYEKL. The CDR3 spans 17 residues.

The rearrangement uses TRBV7-9 and TRBJ1-6; D might be TRBD1 (5 bases). Germline V gives CDR1 SEHNR, CDR2 FQNEAQ (reference sequence). Between the trimmed V and J ends, which lost 3 bases and 10 bases, there was a span of 16 bases. This CDR3 is 15 amino acids long. CDR3 region: CASSFGTLGYSPLHF. The CDR3 nucleotides read TGTGCCAGCAGCTTCGGGACTCTCGGGTACTCACCCCTCCACTTT.

The V and J genes are TRBV9 and TRBJ2-5; 10 nucleotides line up with TRBD2. J gave up 4 bases and V 0 bases, and 6 bases lay outside the gene matches. The CDR3 extends over 16 amino acids. CDR1 SGDLS and CDR2 YYNGEE come from the germline V gene. CDR3 loop: CASSVVGAGGLETQYF. The CDR3 DNA follows: TGTGCCAGCAGCGTAGTTGGAGCGGGGGGGCTAGAGACCCAGTACTTC. Complete variable domain (other parts from reference TRBV9 and TRBJ2-5): DSGVTQTPKHLITATGQRVTLRCSPRSGDLSVYWYQQSLDQGLQFLIQYYNGEERAKGNILERFSAQQFPDLHSELNLSSLELGDSALYFCASSVVGAGGLETQYFGPGTRLLVL.

The chain combines TRBV7-2 with TRBJ2-3; 9 nucleotides line up with TRBD2. Germline values: CDR1 SGHTA, CDR2 FQGNSA. Losses at the gene ends were 2 bases for V and 4 bases for J; bases not matched to a gene: 1. There are 14 residues in the CDR3. The CDR3 region is CASSLQRGADTQYF. DNA of the CDR3: TGTGCCAGCAGCTTACAGCGGGGGGCAGATACGCAGTATTTT.

The chain couples TRBV6-5 to TRBJ2-7; either TRBD1 or TRBD2 may supply D (5 bases each). This CDR3 contains 14 residues. V shed 0 bases and J shed 2 bases, with 8 bases lying between them. The V gene's germline CDR1 is MNHEY and CDR2 SVGAGI. The CDR3 region is CASSYSEGPYEQYF. In DNA, the CDR3 is TGTGCCAGCAGTTACTCAGAGGGGCCCTACGAGCAGTACTTC.

The chain employs TRBV3-1 (or the pseudogene TRBV3-2) and TRBJ2-5; 8 nucleotides match TRBD1. From germline, CDR1 is LGHDT and CDR2 YNNKEL (reference sequence). Unmatched junction bases numbered 7, after V lost 0 bases and J lost 4 bases. This CDR3 is built from 16 residues. The CDR3 spells CASSQDRQGAGETQYF. CDR3 nucleotide sequence: TGTGCCAGCAGCCAAGATCGGCAGGGGGCGGGAGAGACCCAGTACTTC.

V usage is TRBV29-1 and J usage is TRBJ1-2; D is ambiguous. Germline-derived CDR1 and CDR2 are SQVTM and ANQGSEA. Trimming took 2 bases from V and 8 from J, leaving 18 bases between them. This CDR3 has 14 amino acids. The CDR3 region has the DNA TGCAGCGTTGAAAGTGTGGGGAGGGCAGTAGGCTACACCTTC. Translated: CSVESVGRAVGYTF.